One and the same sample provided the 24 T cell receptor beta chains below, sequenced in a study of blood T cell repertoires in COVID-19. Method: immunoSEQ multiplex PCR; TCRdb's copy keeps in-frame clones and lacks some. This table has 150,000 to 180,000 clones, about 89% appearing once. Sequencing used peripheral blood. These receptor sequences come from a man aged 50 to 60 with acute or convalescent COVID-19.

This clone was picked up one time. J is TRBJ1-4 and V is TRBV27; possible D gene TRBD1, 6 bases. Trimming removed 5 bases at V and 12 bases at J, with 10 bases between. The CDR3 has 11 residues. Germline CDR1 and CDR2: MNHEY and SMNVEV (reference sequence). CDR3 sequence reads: CASSQGRELFF. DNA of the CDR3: TGTGCCAGCAGTCAGGGGAGGGAACTGTTTTTT.

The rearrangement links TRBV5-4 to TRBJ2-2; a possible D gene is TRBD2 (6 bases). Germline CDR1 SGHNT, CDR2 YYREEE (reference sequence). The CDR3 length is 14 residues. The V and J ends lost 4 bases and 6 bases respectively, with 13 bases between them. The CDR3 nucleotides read TGTGCCAGCAGCGCCAGACTAGGTGCCGGGGAGCTGTTTTTT. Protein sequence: CASSARLGAGELFF.

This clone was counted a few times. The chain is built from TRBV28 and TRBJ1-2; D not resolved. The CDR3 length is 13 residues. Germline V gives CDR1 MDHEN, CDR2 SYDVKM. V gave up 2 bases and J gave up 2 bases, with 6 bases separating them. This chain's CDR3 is CASSLKINYGYTF. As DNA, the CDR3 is TGTGCCAGCAGTTTAAAAATAAACTATGGCTACACCTTC.

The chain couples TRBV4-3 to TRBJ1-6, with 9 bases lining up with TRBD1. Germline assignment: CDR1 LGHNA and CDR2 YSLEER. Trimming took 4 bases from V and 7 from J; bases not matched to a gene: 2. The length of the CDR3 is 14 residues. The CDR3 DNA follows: TGCGCCAGCAGCCGGGACAGGGAGAATTCACCCCTCCACTTT. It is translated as CASSRDRENSPLHF.

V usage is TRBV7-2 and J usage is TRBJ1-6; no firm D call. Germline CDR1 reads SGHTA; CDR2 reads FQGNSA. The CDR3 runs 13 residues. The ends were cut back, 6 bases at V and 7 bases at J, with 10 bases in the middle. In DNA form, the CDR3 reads TGTGCCAGCAGTTCCGGGGTAAATTCACCCCTCCACTTT. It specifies CASSSGVNSPLHF.

CDR3 sequence reads: CASSQVAGDLGTDTQYF. DNA for the CDR3: TGTGCCAGCAGCCAAGTAGCGGGAGATTTGGGCACAGATACGCAGTATTTT. The chain joins TRBV3-1 (or the pseudogene TRBV3-2) to TRBJ2-3; TRBD2 matches 9 bases. After removal of 1 base from V and 1 base from J, the junction contained 6 bases not matched to a gene. Germline loops: CDR1 LGHDT, CDR2 YNNKEL (reference sequence). The CDR3 has 17 amino acids.

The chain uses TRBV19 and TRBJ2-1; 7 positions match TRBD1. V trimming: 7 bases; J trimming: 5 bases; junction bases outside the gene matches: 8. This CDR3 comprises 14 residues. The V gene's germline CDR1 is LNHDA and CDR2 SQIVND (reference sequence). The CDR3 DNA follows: TGTGCCAGTACTCCGACAGGGTCAAACAATGAGCAGTTCTTC. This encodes CASTPTGSNNEQFF.

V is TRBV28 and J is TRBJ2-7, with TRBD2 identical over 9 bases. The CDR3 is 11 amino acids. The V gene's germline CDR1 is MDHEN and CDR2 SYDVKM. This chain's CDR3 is CGSSGTYEQYF. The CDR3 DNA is TGTGGGTCTAGCGGGACCTACGAGCAGTACTTC.

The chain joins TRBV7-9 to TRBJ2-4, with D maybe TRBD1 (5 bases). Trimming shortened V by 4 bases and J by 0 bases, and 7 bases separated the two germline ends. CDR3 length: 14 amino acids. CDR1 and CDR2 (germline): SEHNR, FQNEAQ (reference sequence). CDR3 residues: CASSSQVAKNIQYF. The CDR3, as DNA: TGTGCCAGCAGCTCACAGGTAGCCAAAAACATTCAGTACTTC.

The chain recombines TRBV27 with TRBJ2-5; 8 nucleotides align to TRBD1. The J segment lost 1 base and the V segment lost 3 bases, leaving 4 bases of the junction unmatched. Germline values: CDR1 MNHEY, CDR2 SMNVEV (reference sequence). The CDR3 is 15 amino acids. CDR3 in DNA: TGTGCCAGCAGTTTGACAGGGGCCCCCCAAGAGACCCAGTACTTC. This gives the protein CASSLTGAPQETQYF.

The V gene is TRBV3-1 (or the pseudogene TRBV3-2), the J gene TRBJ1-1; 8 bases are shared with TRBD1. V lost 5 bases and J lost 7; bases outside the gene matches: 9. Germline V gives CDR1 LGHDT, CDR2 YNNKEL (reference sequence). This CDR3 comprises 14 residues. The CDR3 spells CASSAGQGEFEAFF. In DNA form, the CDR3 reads TGTGCCAGCAGCGCTGGACAGGGAGAGTTTGAAGCTTTCTTT.

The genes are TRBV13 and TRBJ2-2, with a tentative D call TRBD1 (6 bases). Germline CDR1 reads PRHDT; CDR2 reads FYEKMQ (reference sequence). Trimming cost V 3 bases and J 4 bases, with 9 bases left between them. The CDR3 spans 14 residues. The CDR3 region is CASSFWGRTGELFF. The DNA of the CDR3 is TGTGCCAGCAGCTTTTGGGGGCGCACCGGGGAGCTGTTTTTT.

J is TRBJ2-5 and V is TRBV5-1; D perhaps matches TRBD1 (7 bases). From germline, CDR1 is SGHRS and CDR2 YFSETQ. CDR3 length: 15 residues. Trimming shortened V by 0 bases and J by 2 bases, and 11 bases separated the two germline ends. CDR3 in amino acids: CASSLGRDRQETQYF. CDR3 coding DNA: TGCGCCAGCAGCTTGGGGCGGGACAGACAAGAGACCCAGTACTTC.

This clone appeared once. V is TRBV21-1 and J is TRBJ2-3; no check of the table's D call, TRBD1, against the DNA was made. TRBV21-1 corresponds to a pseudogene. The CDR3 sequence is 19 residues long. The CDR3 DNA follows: TGTGCCAGCAGCAAAGTAACCCGACAATCGGTCCTGAGCACAGATACGCAGTATTTT. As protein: CASSKVTRQSVLSTDTQYF.

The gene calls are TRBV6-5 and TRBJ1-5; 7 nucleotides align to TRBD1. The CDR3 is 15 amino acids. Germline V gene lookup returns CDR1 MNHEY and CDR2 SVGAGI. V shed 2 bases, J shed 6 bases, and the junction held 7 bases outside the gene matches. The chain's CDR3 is CASSYRQGGGQPQHF. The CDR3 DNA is TGTGCCAGCAGTTACAGGCAGGGGGGAGGTCAGCCCCAGCATTTT.

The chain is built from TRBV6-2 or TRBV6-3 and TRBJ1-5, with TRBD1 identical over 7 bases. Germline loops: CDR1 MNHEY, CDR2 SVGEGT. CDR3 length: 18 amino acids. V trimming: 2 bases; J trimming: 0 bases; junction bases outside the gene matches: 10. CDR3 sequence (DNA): TGTGCCAGCAGTTACGACAGGGACAAGGGTTATAGCAATCAGCCCCAGCATTTT. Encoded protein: CASSYDRDKGYSNQPQHF.

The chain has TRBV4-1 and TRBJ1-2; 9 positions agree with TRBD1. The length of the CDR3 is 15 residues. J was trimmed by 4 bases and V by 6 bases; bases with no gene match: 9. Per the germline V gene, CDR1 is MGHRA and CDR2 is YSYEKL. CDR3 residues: CASSLTGGDSYGYTF. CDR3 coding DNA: TGCGCCAGCAGTTTGACAGGGGGGGATAGCTATGGCTACACCTTC.

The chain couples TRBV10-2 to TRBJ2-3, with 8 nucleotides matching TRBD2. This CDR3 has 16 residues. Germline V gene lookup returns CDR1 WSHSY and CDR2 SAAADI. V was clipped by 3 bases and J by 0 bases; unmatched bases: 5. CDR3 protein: CASSESAGGSTDTQYF. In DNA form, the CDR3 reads TGCGCCAGCAGTGAAAGCGCGGGGGGCAGCACAGATACGCAGTATTTT.

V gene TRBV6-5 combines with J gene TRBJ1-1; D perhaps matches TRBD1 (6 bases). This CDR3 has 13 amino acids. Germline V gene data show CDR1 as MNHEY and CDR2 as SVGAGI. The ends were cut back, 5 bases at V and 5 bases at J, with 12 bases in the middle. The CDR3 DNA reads TGTGCCAGCAGTCAAAGGGGGTGGACTGAAGCTTTCTTT. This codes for CASSQRGWTEAFF.

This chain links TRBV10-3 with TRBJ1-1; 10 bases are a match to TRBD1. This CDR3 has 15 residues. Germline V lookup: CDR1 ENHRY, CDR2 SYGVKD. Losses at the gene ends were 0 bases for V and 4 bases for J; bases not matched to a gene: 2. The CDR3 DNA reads TGTGCCATCAGTGAGTCGGACAGGGGGGGCACTGAAGCTTTCTTT. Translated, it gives CAISESDRGGTEAFF.

CDR3 DNA: TGTGCCAGCAGCCAGGGAGGATTGAACACTGAAGCTTTCTTT. This encodes CASSQGGLNTEAFF. The chain links TRBV7-8 to TRBJ1-1; possibly TRBD1 for D (5 bases). This CDR3 contains 14 residues. Trimming removed 5 bases from V and 0 bases from J, with 10 bases in between. The germline gives CDR1 SGHVS, CDR2 FQNEAQ.

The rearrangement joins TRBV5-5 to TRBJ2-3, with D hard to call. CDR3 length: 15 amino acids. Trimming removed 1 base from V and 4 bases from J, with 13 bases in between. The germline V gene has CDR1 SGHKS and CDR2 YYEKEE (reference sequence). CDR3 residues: CASSLRPSQADTQYF. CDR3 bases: TGTGCCAGCAGCTTGAGGCCATCGCAGGCAGATACGCAGTATTTT.

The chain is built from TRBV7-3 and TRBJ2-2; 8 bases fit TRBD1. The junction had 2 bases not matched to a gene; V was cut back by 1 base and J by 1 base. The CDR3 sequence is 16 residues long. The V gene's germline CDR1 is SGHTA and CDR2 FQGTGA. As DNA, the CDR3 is TGTGCCAGCAGCTTAAGGACAGGGATGAACACCGGGGAGCTGTTTTTT. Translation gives CASSLRTGMNTGELFF.

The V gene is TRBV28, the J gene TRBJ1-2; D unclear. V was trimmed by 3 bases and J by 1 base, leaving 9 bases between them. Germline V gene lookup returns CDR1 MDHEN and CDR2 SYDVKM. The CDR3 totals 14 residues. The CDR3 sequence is CASSLLSVNYGYTF. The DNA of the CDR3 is TGTGCCAGCAGTTTGCTTAGCGTTAACTATGGCTACACCTTC.